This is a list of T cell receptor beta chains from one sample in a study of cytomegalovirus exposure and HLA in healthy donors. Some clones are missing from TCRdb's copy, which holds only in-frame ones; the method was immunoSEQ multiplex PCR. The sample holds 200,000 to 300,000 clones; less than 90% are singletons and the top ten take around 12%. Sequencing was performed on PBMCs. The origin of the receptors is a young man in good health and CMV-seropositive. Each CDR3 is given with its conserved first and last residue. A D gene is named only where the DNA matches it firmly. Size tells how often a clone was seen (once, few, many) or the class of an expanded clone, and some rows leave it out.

TGTGCCAGTAGTTCGGGACAGGGTAACGAGCAGTACTTC | CASSSGQGNEQYF | TRBJ2-7 | TRBD1 | TRBV19 | few
TGTGCCAGCAGCCGAGGGGGCCCCTACGAGCAGTACTTC | CASSRGGPYEQYF | TRBJ2-7 | TRBD1 | TRBV7-9 | NA
TGTGCCAGCAGCTTCGACAGGAACACTGAAGCTTTCTTT | CASSFDRNTEAFF | TRBJ1-1 | NA | TRBV5-4 | NA
TGTGCCAGCAGCGTCCAGGGACAGGGCTACAATGAGCAGTTCTTC | CASSVQGQGYNEQFF | TRBJ2-1 | TRBD1 | TRBV11-2 | NA
TGTGCCAGCAGCTTAGTGGTGTCGGGCCAAGGGACCGGGGAGCTGTTTTTT | CASSLVVSGQGTGELFF | TRBJ2-2 | NA | TRBV7-2 | NA
TGTGCCGGAGACAGGGGACCGGGGTACGAGCAGTACTTC | CAGDRGPGYEQYF | TRBJ2-7 | TRBD1 | TRBV2 | few
TGTGCCAGCGGAGTCGGCTATGGCTACACCTTC | CASGVGYGYTF | TRBJ1-2 | NA | TRBV27 | few
TGTGCCAGCAGTGAAAGTCGTGGGGCGGAGTACGAGCAGTACTTC | CASSESRGAEYEQYF | TRBJ2-7 | NA | TRBV6-1 | NA
TGTGCCAGCAGCCTCAGCGGGACTACCGGGGAGCTGTTTTTT | CASSLSGTTGELFF | TRBJ2-2 | TRBD2 | TRBV7-9 | NA
TGCAGCGTTGACCCTGGCACTGAAGCTTTCTTT | CSVDPGTEAFF | TRBJ1-1 | NA | TRBV29-1 | NA
TGTGCCAGCAGCTTGGACCGCTACGAGCAGTACTTC | CASSLDRYEQYF | TRBJ2-7 | NA | TRBV5-4 | NA
TGCGCCAGCAGCCAATCTTACAGGGTCACCTACGAGCAGTACTTC | CASSQSYRVTYEQYF | TRBJ2-7 | NA | TRBV4-1 | NA
TGTGCCAGCAGCCCCGGACGGACTAGCGGGAGGGCCTTCCACGAGCAGTACTTC | CASSPGRTSGRAFHEQYF | TRBJ2-7 | TRBD2 | TRBV7-8 | NA
TGTGCCAGCAGCTTGGCGGGCGGGAGTCCAAATGAGCAGTTCTTC | CASSLAGGSPNEQFF | TRBJ2-1 | TRBD2 | TRBV5-4 | once
TGTGCCAGCAGCCTGGACGGTTACTACGAGCAGTACTTC | CASSLDGYYEQYF | TRBJ2-7 | NA | TRBV5-4 | NA
TGTGCCAGCAGCCCTCAGAGCGATACGCAGTATTTT | CASSPQSDTQYF | TRBJ2-3 | NA | TRBV4-2 | NA
TGTGCCAGCAGCTTGGGGGGTAATGCAAAACTGTTTTTT | CASSLGGNAKLFF | TRBJ1-4 | NA | TRBV7-9 | NA
TGTGCCAGCAGCGGACTCGGGAATGAAAAACTGTTTTTT | CASSGLGNEKLFF | TRBJ1-4 | NA | TRBV11-2 | NA
TGTGCCTGGAGTGCAAATCTAGCGGGTGGAGCCCGGGCGCTCCGTCTCGAGCAGTACTTC | CAWSANLAGGARALRLEQYF | TRBJ2-7 | TRBD2 | TRBV30 | NA
TGCGCCAGCAGTGAGTGGCAGTCCGTAACACCTGAAGCTTTCTTT | CASSEWQSVTPEAFF | TRBJ1-1 | NA | TRBV10-1 | NA
TGTGCCAGCAGTTACGGTGGTGGCTACACCTTC | CASSYGGGYTF | TRBJ1-2 | NA | TRBV6-6 | NA
TGTGCCAGCAGCTTAGCGCATCGTCCAAACTATGGCTACACCTTC | CASSLAHRPNYGYTF | TRBJ1-2 | NA | TRBV7-9 | NA
TGTGCCTGGAGTGGGCGGGGAGTGAACACTGAAGCTTTCTTT | CAWSGRGVNTEAFF | TRBJ1-1 | NA | TRBV30 | NA
TGTGCCAGCTCCCTACAAGGAGGGGTTAGCAATCAGCCCCAGCATTTT | CASSLQGGVSNQPQHF | TRBJ1-5 | NA | TRBV18 | NA
TGCGCCAGCAGTGAGAGTGGACATCCCGGGGAGAACTATGGCTACACCTTC | CASSESGHPGENYGYTF | TRBJ1-2 | NA | TRBV10-2 | NA
TGTGCCAGCAGTTTTCTAACTAGACCGGGGGCCAACGTCCTGACTTTC | CASSFLTRPGANVLTF | TRBJ2-6 | NA | TRBV6-6 | NA
TGCGCCAGCAGCTGGACGGCACAGGTTGGCCACGAGCAGTACTTC | CASSWTAQVGHEQYF | TRBJ2-7 | NA | TRBV5-1 | NA
TGTGCCAGCAGTTCTCAACAGGGGGTATACGAGCAGTACTTC | CASSSQQGVYEQYF | TRBJ2-7 | TRBD1 | TRBV6-5 | NA
TGTGCCAGTAGTATAGCCGCGGGGAACACTGAAGCTTTCTTT | CASSIAAGNTEAFF | TRBJ1-1 | NA | TRBV19 | NA
TGTGCCATCAGGGGCAGGTACGTGGAAGACTCTGGGGCCAACGTCCTGACTTTC | CAIRGRYVEDSGANVLTF | TRBJ2-6 | NA | TRBV10-3 | NA
TGCGCCAGCAGCCCGACAGACAGGGGGCTGGACTATGGCTACACCTTC | CASSPTDRGLDYGYTF | TRBJ1-2 | TRBD1 | TRBV4-1 | once
TGTGCCAGCAGTTTTTATGGGTGGGGACAGAGCTCCTACGAGCAGTACTTC | CASSFYGWGQSSYEQYF | TRBJ2-7 | TRBD1 | TRBV28 | once
TGTGCCAGCACAACCGGGACAGCGTCTACGGAGCAGTACTTC | CASTTGTASTEQYF | TRBJ2-7 | TRBD1 | TRBV19 | NA
TGTGCCAGCAGCCCAGCACGGACCCAGGTGCGGACCCAGTACTTC | CASSPARTQVRTQYF | TRBJ2-5 | NA | TRBV11-2 | NA
TGTGCCAGCAGCCAGGGGACGGTTTACGAGCAGTACTTC | CASSQGTVYEQYF | TRBJ2-7 | NA | TRBV11-3 | NA
TGTGCCAGCAGTTGGACAGCGAACACTGAAGCTTTCTTT | CASSWTANTEAFF | TRBJ1-1 | NA | TRBV6-5 | NA
TGTGCCAGCTCACCCAGGCGATCCTACGAGCAGTACTTC | CASSPRRSYEQYF | TRBJ2-7 | NA | TRBV18 | NA
TGCGCCAGCAGCACCTTACAATTGGAGACCCAGTACTTC | CASSTLQLETQYF | TRBJ2-5 | NA | TRBV5-1 | NA
TGCAGCGTTGCCGGGCCCACTGAAGCTTTCTTT | CSVAGPTEAFF | TRBJ1-1 | NA | TRBV29-1 | NA
TGTGCCAGCAGTTCTCACCGGGATGGGTCCTCGTACGAGCAGTACTTC | CASSSHRDGSSYEQYF | TRBJ2-7 | NA | TRBV2 | NA
TGTGCCAGCAGTCCGGGACTAGCCCTCTGGTGGCAGTTCTTC | CASSPGLALWWQFF | TRBJ2-1 | TRBD2 | TRBV6-1 | NA
TGTGCCAGCAGTTTACCGGGGGGCCTAGGAAACACCATATATTTT | CASSLPGGLGNTIYF | TRBJ1-3 | NA | TRBV25-1 | NA
TGTGCCAGCAGGAAATGGGGGGGAACCTACGAGCAGTACTTC | CASRKWGGTYEQYF | TRBJ2-7 | TRBD2 | TRBV5-6 | NA
TGTGCCAGCAGCCAGATGGCAGTCACTTCCTACGAGCAGTACTTC | CASSQMAVTSYEQYF | TRBJ2-7 | NA | TRBV14 | NA
TGCGCCAGCAGCTTGGAAGGAAGGGGCACTGAAGCTTTCTTT | CASSLEGRGTEAFF | TRBJ1-1 | NA | TRBV5-1 | NA
TGTGCCAGCAGCCGCGGACTCCAGGGTACCGGGGAGCTGTTTTTT | CASSRGLQGTGELFF | TRBJ2-2 | NA | TRBV5-8 | NA
TGTGCCAGCAGCGTAGCTTTAGAGGGACAGGGGTCGAATGAGCAGTTCTTC | CASSVALEGQGSNEQFF | TRBJ2-1 | TRBD1 | TRBV9 | NA
TGTGCCAGCTCACCCGCGGGGAGGGCAGATACGCAGTATTTT | CASSPAGRADTQYF | TRBJ2-3 | TRBD2 | TRBV18 | NA
TGTGCCAGCAGCTCTCAGGGGAACATTCAGTACTTC | CASSSQGNIQYF | TRBJ2-4 | NA | TRBV5-6 | NA
TGCGCCAGCAGCCTGGGACCATCAAGGCCGTCCAATGAGCAGTTCTTC | CASSLGPSRPSNEQFF | TRBJ2-1 | NA | TRBV5-1 | NA
TGTGCCAGCAGTTCCCTTGGGGCAGTTCAGCCCCAGCATTTT | CASSSLGAVQPQHF | TRBJ1-5 | NA | TRBV6-5 | NA
TGCGCCAGCAGCGCGGACAGCGGATTCAATCAGCCCCAGCATTTT | CASSADSGFNQPQHF | TRBJ1-5 | NA | TRBV5-1 | NA
TGTGCCAGCAGTTTATCGGGCGGGGGGCCTGGCTACACCTTC | CASSLSGGGPGYTF | TRBJ1-2 | NA | TRBV28 | NA
TGTGCCTGGAGTGCTAGAAATGAGCAGTTCTTC | CAWSARNEQFF | TRBJ2-1 | NA | TRBV30 | once